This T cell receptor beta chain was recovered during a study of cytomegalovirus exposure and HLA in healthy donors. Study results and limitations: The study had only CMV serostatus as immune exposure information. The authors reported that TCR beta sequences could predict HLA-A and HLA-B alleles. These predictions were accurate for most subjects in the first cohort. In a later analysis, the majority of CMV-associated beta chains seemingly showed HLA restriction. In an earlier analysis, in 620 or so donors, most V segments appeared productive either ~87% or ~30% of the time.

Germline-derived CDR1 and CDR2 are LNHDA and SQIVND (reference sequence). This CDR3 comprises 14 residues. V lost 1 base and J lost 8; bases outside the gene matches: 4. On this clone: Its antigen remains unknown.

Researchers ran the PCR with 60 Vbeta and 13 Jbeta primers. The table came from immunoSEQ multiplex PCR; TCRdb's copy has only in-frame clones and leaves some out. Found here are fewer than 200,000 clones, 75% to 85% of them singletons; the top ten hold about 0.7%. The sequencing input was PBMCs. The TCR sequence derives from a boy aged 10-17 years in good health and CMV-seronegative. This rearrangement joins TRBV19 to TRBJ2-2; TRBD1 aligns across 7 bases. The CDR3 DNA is TGTGCCAGTAGTATAGTTCAGGGGGAAGGGGAGCTGTTTTTT. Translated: CASSIVQGEGELFF.